The rows below give T cell receptor beta chains drawn from one sample of a study of T cells in Graves' hyperthyroidism and ophthalmopathy. Each CDR3 protein gets one entry after TCRdb re-called the multiplex PCR reads with MiXCR. The table lists about 690,000 distinct CDR3 sequences, 15% to 20% of them singletons, with around 16% in the top ten. The sample was blood. Source of these receptors: a man aged 50 to 60 with Graves' hyperthyroidism. CDR3s include the opening cysteine and the closing phenylalanine or tryptophan. A D gene is named only where the DNA matches it firmly. Size is omitted from some rows. Given values are once, few, many or a class for expanded clones.

CATSDLGRRGSDEQFF	TGTGCCACCAGTGATTTGGGGAGAAGGGGCTCGGATGAGCAGTTCTTC	-	few	TRBV24-1	TRBJ2-1
CASSLWGITLAGELFF	TGTGCCAGCAGCTTGTGGGGGATCACACTGGCCGGGGAGCTGTTTTTT	-	-	TRBV5-4	TRBJ2-2
CATSRVGGGSYNEQFF	TGTGCCACCAGCAGAGTTGGTGGTGGCTCCTACAATGAGCAGTTCTTC	-	few	TRBV15	TRBJ2-1
CASSLAQGLSYEQYF	TGTGCCAGCAGTTTAGCGCAGGGATTGTCCTACGAGCAGTACTTC	-	few	TRBV12-3/TRBV12-4	TRBJ2-7
CAISESTGTNEQYF	TGTGCCATCAGTGAGTCTACAGGTACCAACGAGCAGTACTTC	-	many	TRBV10-3	TRBJ2-7
CASSLISLAGPYEQYF	TGTGCCAGCAGTTTAATTTCGCTAGCGGGACCCTACGAGCAGTACTTC	TRBD2	many	TRBV27	TRBJ2-7
CASSPNRVPWNQPQHF	TGTGCCAGCAGTCCCAATCGGGTACCCTGGAATCAGCCCCAGCATTTT	-	few	TRBV28	TRBJ1-5
CASRPGLNTGELFF	TGTGCCAGCAGGCCGGGACTTAACACCGGGGAGCTGTTTTTT	-	many	TRBV27	TRBJ2-2
CAIKLEFANTGELFF	TGTGCCATCAAATTGGAGTTCGCGAACACCGGGGAGCTGTTTTTT	-	-	TRBV10-3	TRBJ2-2
CASSQDWGLAGFGYNEQFF	TGTGCCAGCAGCCAAGACTGGGGACTAGCGGGATTTGGCTACAATGAGCAGTTCTTC	TRBD2	many	TRBV14	TRBJ2-1
CASSLTGGLFEDYGYTF	TGTGCCAGCAGTTTAACAGGGGGTTTGTTCGAGGACTATGGCTACACCTTC	TRBD1	many	TRBV6-2/TRBV6-3	TRBJ1-2
CASSFISRYANTGELFF	TGTGCCAGCAGTTTCATCTCTAGATACGCGAACACCGGGGAGCTGTTTTTT	-	many	TRBV12-3/TRBV12-4	TRBJ2-2
CASSPRGAHTEAFF	TGTGCCAGCAGTCCCCGCGGGGCGCACACTGAAGCTTTCTTT	-	many	TRBV28	TRBJ1-1
CSVARGQETEAFF	TGCAGCGTTGCGAGGGGGCAGGAGACTGAAGCTTTCTTT	TRBD1	few	TRBV29-1	TRBJ1-1